This passage covers 24 T cell receptor beta chains from one sample sequenced in a study of Graves' ophthalmopathy and Graves' hyperthyroidism. Investigators amplified TCR beta CDR3 regions from RNA transcripts. First-round RT-PCR with HTBI primers preceded a second-round multiplex PCR. TCRdb used MiXCR to reprocess the multiplex PCR reads, holding one entry per CDR3 protein. This sample has under 250,000 distinct CDR3 sequences; approximately 29% occur once, and the top ten carry approximately 9.1%. The sample was peripheral blood. These receptors were obtained from a man aged 45-60 years with Graves' ophthalmopathy.

V is TRBV7-2 and J is TRBJ1-6, with D possibly being TRBD1 (5 bases). The length of the CDR3 is 13 residues. The ends were cut back, 2 bases at V and 13 bases at J, with 12 bases in the middle. Per germline, CDR1 SGHTA and CDR2 FQGNSA. CDR3 in DNA: TGTGCCAGCAGCTTAACGACCGGGACCCCCCTCCACTTT. This translates into CASSLTTGTPLHF.

This clonotype appeared many times. The gene calls are TRBV12-3 or TRBV12-4 and TRBJ2-7, with D unclear. This CDR3 spans 12 amino acids. The ends were cut back, 1 base at V and 6 bases at J, with 7 bases in the middle. CDR3 coding DNA: TGTGCCAGCAGTTTAGGCGTTTCCGAGCAGTACTTC. It specifies CASSLGVSEQYF.

This clonotype was counted many times. This sequence joins TRBV5-6 and TRBJ2-4; the match to TRBD2 covers 8 bases. This CDR3 comprises 14 residues. Trimming at V came to 1 base and at J to 5 bases, leaving 2 bases not matched to a gene. CDR1 is SGHDT, CDR2 YYEEEE, per germline. The CDR3 is CASSLREGQNIQYF. The CDR3 DNA reads as TGTGCCAGCAGCTTGCGGGAGGGCCAAAACATTCAGTACTTC.

This clonotype was seen ten or more times. The chain combines TRBV6-2 or TRBV6-3 with TRBJ2-5; the D gene is possibly TRBD1 (7 bases). The CDR3 runs to 13 residues. Trimming cost V 7 bases and J 5 bases, with 14 bases left between them. CDR1 is MNHEY, CDR2 SVGEGT, per germline. This chain's CDR3 is CASTLTGRETQYF. The DNA for the CDR3 is TGTGCCAGCACCCTGACAGGGAGGGAGACCCAGTACTTC.

This clonotype was seen ten or more times. CDR3 residues: CASSSGLSPSEQYF. The CDR3 DNA reads TGTGCCAGCAGCTCTGGACTTTCTCCCTCCGAGCAGTACTTC. The gene calls are TRBV7-9 and TRBJ2-7, with D possibly being TRBD2 (5 bases). V was pared by 4 bases and J by 6 bases, with 16 bases between. The CDR3 runs 14 residues. Germline V CDR1 and CDR2: SEHNR, FQNEAQ (reference sequence).

This clonotype was recorded at least ten times. The chain combines TRBV29-1 with TRBJ1-5; TRBD1 might be the D (6 bases). The germline V gene has CDR1 SQVTM and CDR2 ANQGSEA. The CDR3 is 14 residues long. V lost 4 bases to trimming and J lost 2 bases, with 12 bases between them. The CDR3 sequence is CSVASGDGNQPQHF. Here the CDR3 DNA reads TGCAGCGTTGCCTCAGGGGATGGCAATCAGCCCCAGCATTTT. Supplemented by reference TRBV29-1 and TRBJ1-5, the full variable domain reads SAVISQKPSRDICQRGTSLTIQCQVDSQVTMMFWYRQQPGQSLTLIATANQGSEATYESGFVIDKFPISRPNLTFSTLTVSNMSPEDSSIYLCSVASGDGNQPQHFGDGTRLSIL.

This clonotype was detected many times. The V gene is TRBV28, the J gene TRBJ2-5, with 9 bases fitting TRBD1. The CDR3 sequence is 16 residues long. Germline CDR1 reads MDHEN; CDR2 reads SYDVKM. V trimming: 10 bases; J trimming: 1 base; junction bases outside the gene matches: 13. The CDR3 sequence is CATKGGGQGFQETQYF. The DNA for the CDR3 is TGTGCCACCAAGGGGGGGGGACAGGGCTTCCAAGAGACCCAGTACTTC.

This clonotype was seen repeatedly, ten times or more. This chain links TRBV7-8 with TRBJ2-2; TRBD2 might be the D (5 bases). The V end was cut by 5 bases, the J end by 1 base, with 17 bases between. The CDR3 contains 17 residues. Germline CDR1 SGHVS, CDR2 FQNEAQ. CDR3 sequence: CASSAEERSLNTGELFF. The CDR3 nucleotides read TGTGCCAGCAGCGCTGAAGAGCGGTCGTTGAACACCGGGGAGCTGTTTTTT.

This clonotype was picked up many times. DNA of the CDR3: TGTGCCAGCAGCGTAGGCGAGCGGACCAGTCAAGAGACCCAGTACTTC. Translated, it gives CASSVGERTSQETQYF. The chain recombines TRBV9 with TRBJ2-5; maybe TRBD2 (5 bases). Germline V lookup: CDR1 SGDLS, CDR2 YYNGEE. The CDR3 totals 16 residues. V dropped 0 bases and J dropped 2 bases, with 14 bases sitting between them.

This clonotype showed up just once. The rearrangement links TRBV6-1 to TRBJ2-7; D may be TRBD2 (5 bases). The germline CDR1 and CDR2 sequences are MNHNS and SASEGT. Trimming cost V 4 bases and J 4 bases, with 8 bases left between them. CDR3 length: 12 residues. CDR3: CASSVSVYEQYF. CDR3 in DNA: TGTGCCAGCAGTGTTAGCGTTTACGAGCAGTACTTC.

In this sample, this clonotype turned up many times. V and J are TRBV6-5 and TRBJ1-6, with 7 bases that match TRBD1. The V and J ends lost 4 bases and 11 bases, in that order; junction bases with no gene match: 8. The CDR3 is 14 residues long. Germline V CDR1 and CDR2: MNHEY, SVGAGI. The chain's CDR3 is CASSFGQEGTPLHF. Written as DNA, the CDR3 is TGTGCCAGCAGTTTCGGACAGGAAGGAACACCCCTCCACTTT.

This clonotype was observed many times. The chain is built from TRBV20-1 and TRBJ1-2; 9 bases line up with TRBD1. Germline V lookup: CDR1 DFQATT, CDR2 SNEGSKA (reference sequence). The V and J ends lost 3 bases and 4 bases, in that order; junction bases with no gene match: 9. This CDR3 is 15 amino acids long. CDR3: CSASENRGRIYGYTF. DNA for the CDR3: TGCAGTGCTAGTGAGAACAGGGGGCGCATCTATGGCTACACCTTC.

This clonotype was detected ten times or more. The rearrangement links TRBV11-3 to TRBJ2-5, with D maybe TRBD2 (6 bases). Deletions cut 5 bases from V and 4 bases from J, with 20 bases between. The CDR3 covers 16 residues. The germline V gene encodes CDR1 SGHNT and CDR2 YENEEA. The CDR3 DNA reads as TGTGCCAGCAGCGGGCAAGGGAGGAGGGGTCGAGAGACCCAGTACTTC. This encodes CASSGQGRRGRETQYF.

The V call is TRBV15, the J call TRBJ2-7; D not resolved. V was shortened by 0 bases and J by 4 bases, with 7 bases between the two germline ends. This CDR3 is built from 13 residues. Per germline, CDR1 LNHNV and CDR2 YYDKDF (reference sequence). CDR3 loop: CATSRESGYEQYF. CDR3 bases: TGTGCCACCAGCAGAGAAAGTGGTTACGAGCAGTACTTC.

Ten or more counts support this clonotype. The chain is built from TRBV12-3 or TRBV12-4 and TRBJ1-3; D gene uncertain. Trimming took 5 bases from V and 8 from J, leaving 16 bases between them. The CDR3 totals 14 residues. In DNA form, the CDR3 reads TGTGCCAGCAGTCTGGGAACCCGGGGAGACACCATATATTTT. Its protein product is CASSLGTRGDTIYF.

This sequence joins TRBV6-1 and TRBJ2-7; TRBD2 aligns across 7 bases. The CDR3 covers 15 residues. The germline CDR1 and CDR2 sequences are MNHNS and SASEGT. V shed 2 bases and J 4 bases; nucleotides not matched to a gene: 8. Here the CDR3 DNA reads TGTGCCAGCAGTGAATGGGGGGGTGGAAAATACGAGCAGTACTTC. It encodes CASSEWGGGKYEQYF.

This clonotype was seen at least ten times. The chain is built from TRBV2 and TRBJ2-7, with 11 nucleotides matching TRBD2. The CDR3 is made up of 16 amino acids. With 6 bases clipped from V and 0 bases from J, the junction kept 7 bases outside the gene matches. In germline, CDR1 is SNHLY, CDR2 FYNNEI. The CDR3 nucleotides are TGTGCCAGCAGACCAGGACTAGCGGGTAGCTCCTACGAGCAGTACTTC. As protein: CASRPGLAGSSYEQYF.

This clonotype came up many times. This chain connects TRBV11-2 to TRBJ2-7; 7 bases align to TRBD1. Trimming removed 8 bases from V and 3 bases from J; junction bases left unmatched: 7. Germline CDR1 is SGHAT and CDR2 is FQNNGV. This CDR3 is built from 13 residues. The CDR3 loop reads CASSSRDSYEQYF. In DNA, the CDR3 is TGTGCCAGCTCTTCTCGGGACAGCTACGAGCAGTACTTC.

This clonotype occurred many times. The chain joins TRBV19 to TRBJ2-5; 8 bases match TRBD2. CDR1 and CDR2 from the germline V gene are LNHDA and SQIVND (reference sequence). Trimming at V came to 6 bases and at J to 4 bases, leaving 4 bases not matched to a gene. This CDR3 is 13 amino acids long. The DNA for the CDR3 is TGTGCCAGTAGAGGACTAGCTTTAGAGACCCAGTACTTC. Translation: CASRGLALETQYF.

This clonotype has at least ten counts. The chain employs TRBV6-2 or TRBV6-3 and TRBJ1-3; the D is unclear. CDR1 and CDR2 (germline): MNHEY, SVGEGT. V lost 7 bases, J lost 0 bases, and 16 bases lay in between. The CDR3 contains 16 residues. CDR3: CASTHPGPSSGNTIYF. In nucleotides, the CDR3 is TGTGCCAGCACCCACCCCGGACCGAGCTCTGGAAACACCATATATTTT.

This clonotype has ten or more counts. DNA for the CDR3: TGTGCCAGCAGTTTAAGGAGGGGGCTTCAGCCCCAGCATTTT. As protein: CASSLRRGLQPQHF. This chain uses TRBV28 with TRBJ1-5, with TRBD1 identical over 7 bases. Germline assignment: CDR1 MDHEN and CDR2 SYDVKM. The V gene end was trimmed by 2 bases and the J gene end by 6 bases; junction bases not matched to a gene: 4. The CDR3 runs 14 residues.

This clonotype has a handful of counts. The CDR3 coding sequence is TGTGCCAGCAGCCGGCCGGACAGGGCGAATCAGCCCCAGCATTTT. Translation: CASSRPDRANQPQHF. The chain has TRBV6-2 or TRBV6-3 and TRBJ1-5; 8 positions agree with TRBD1. The CDR3 spans 15 residues. Germline trimming cut 6 bases from V and 4 bases from J; bases unmatched to any gene: 8. The germline CDR1 and CDR2 sequences are MNHEY and SVGEGT.

This clonotype came up many times. V usage is TRBV20-1 and J usage is TRBJ2-5; D remains unclear. Germline V gene lookup returns CDR1 DFQATT and CDR2 SNEGSKA (reference sequence). CDR3 length equals 15 residues. Trimming took 0 bases from V and 1 from J, leaving 12 bases between them. The CDR3 sequence is CSARDSRAAQETQYF. CDR3 nucleotides: TGCAGTGCTAGAGATTCACGGGCAGCCCAAGAGACCCAGTACTTC.

This clonotype was found many times. V and J are TRBV2 and TRBJ2-7, with TRBD2 matching 10 bases. CDR1 and CDR2 from the germline V gene are SNHLY and FYNNEI. The CDR3 length is 16 residues. V lost 6 bases, J lost 7 bases, and 15 bases stayed unmatched. The CDR3 DNA reads TGTGCCAGCAGCAGCCCCGGGACTAGCGCTAGTGGAGAGCAGTACTTC. Amino acids: CASSSPGTSASGEQYF. Full variable domain (missing parts from reference TRBV2 and TRBJ2-7): EPEVTQTPSHQVTQMGQEVILRCVPISNHLYFYWYRQILGQKVEFLVSFYNNEISEKSEIFDDQFSVERPDGSNFTLKIRSTKLEDSAMYFCASSSPGTSASGEQYFGPGTRLTVT.